The T cell receptor beta chain described here comes from a study of T cell changes during pregnancy in multiple sclerosis. Using immunoSEQ multiplex PCR, the repertoire was profiled, and TCRdb retains in-frame clones only, with some absent. The top ten hold 2.6% of the sample, which has around 80,000 clones, about 91% seen once. The TCR comes from a female donor with multiple sclerosis, enrolled in a pregnancy study. The material was peripheral blood, obtained before pregnancy.

The CDR3 spells CASSYSGGSTDTQYF. The CDR3 nucleotides read TGTGCCAGCAGTTACTCGGGGGGGAGCACAGATACGCAGTATTTT. V and J are TRBV6-5 and TRBJ2-3; 7 nucleotides match TRBD2. V gave up 0 bases and J gave up 0 bases; unmatched junction bases: 0. Germline lookup yields CDR1 MNHEY and CDR2 SVGAGI. CDR3 size: 15 residues.